The present entry profiles one TCR beta chain with its context. This specimen comes from a study of blood T cell repertoires in COVID-19. Background on the study: Acute and convalescent COVID-19 samples came from the United States, Italy and Spain. T cells, B-cell-depleted T cells, or PBMCs supplied cDNA or gDNA.

The V gene lost 3 bases and the J gene lost 9 bases, with 16 bases spanning the gap. From germline, CDR1 is SGHTA and CDR2 FQGTGA. CDR3 length: 14 amino acids. Study processing details: The assay estimated nucleated cells by amplifying reference gene primers. Method: immunoSEQ multiplex PCR; TCRdb's copy keeps in-frame clones and lacks some. V, J and clone size reflect that table, while D and trimming were determined from the DNA. Of about 140,000 clones in the sample, less than 85% were seen once. The sequencing input was peripheral blood. The clonotype originates from a woman of 80 years or more in a cohort sampled during active or convalescent COVID-19. V and J are TRBV7-3 and TRBJ2-3; the D gene is possibly TRBD2 (7 bases). The CDR3 reads CASSFKGGGQTQYF. The CDR3 DNA sequence: TGTGCCAGCAGCTTTAAGGGCGGGGGCCAGACGCAGTATTTT. The whole variable domain, remainder taken from reference TRBV7-3 and TRBJ2-3, is GAGVSQTPSNKVTEKGKYVELRCDPISGHTALYWYRQSLGQGPEFLIYFQGTGAADDSGLPNDRFFAVRPEGSVSTLKIQRTERGDSAVYLCASSFKGGGQTQYFGPGTRLTVL.